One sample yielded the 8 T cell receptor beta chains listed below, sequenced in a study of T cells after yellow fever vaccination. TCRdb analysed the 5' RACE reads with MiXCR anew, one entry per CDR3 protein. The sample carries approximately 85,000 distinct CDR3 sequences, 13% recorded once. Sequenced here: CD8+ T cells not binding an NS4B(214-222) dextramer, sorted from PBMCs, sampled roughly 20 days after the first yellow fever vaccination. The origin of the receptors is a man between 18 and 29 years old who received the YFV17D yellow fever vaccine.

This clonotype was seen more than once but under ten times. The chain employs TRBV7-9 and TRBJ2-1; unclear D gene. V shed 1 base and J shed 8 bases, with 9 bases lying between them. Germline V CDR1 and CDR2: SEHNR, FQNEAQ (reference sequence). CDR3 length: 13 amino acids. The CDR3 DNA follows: TGTGCCAGCAGCTTAGTTTTTTTCGATGAGCAGTTCTTC. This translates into CASSLVFFDEQFF.

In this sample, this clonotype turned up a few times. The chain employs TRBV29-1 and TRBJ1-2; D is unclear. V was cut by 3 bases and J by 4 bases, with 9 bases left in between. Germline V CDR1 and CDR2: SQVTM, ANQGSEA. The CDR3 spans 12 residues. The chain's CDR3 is CSVEGSAYGYTF. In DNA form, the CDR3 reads TGCAGCGTTGAGGGCAGCGCCTATGGCTACACCTTC. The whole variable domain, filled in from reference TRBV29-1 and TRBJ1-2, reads SAVISQKPSRDICQRGTSLTIQCQVDSQVTMMFWYRQQPGQSLTLIATANQGSEATYESGFVIDKFPISRPNLTFSTLTVSNMSPEDSSIYLCSVEGSAYGYTFGSGTRLTVV.

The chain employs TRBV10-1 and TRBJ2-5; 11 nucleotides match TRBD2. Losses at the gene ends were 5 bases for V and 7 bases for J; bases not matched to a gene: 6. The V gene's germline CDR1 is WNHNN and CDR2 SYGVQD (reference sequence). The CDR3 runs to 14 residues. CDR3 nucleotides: TGCGCCAGCAGTCCCGGACTAGCGGGTGGGACCCAGTACTTC. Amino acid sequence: CASSPGLAGGTQYF.

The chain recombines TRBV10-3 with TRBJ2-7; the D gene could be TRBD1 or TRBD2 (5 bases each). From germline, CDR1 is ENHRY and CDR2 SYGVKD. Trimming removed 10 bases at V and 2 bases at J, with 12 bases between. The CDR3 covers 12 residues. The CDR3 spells CATRDGPYEQYV. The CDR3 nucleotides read TGTGCCACCCGGGACGGTCCCTACGAGCAGTACGTC.

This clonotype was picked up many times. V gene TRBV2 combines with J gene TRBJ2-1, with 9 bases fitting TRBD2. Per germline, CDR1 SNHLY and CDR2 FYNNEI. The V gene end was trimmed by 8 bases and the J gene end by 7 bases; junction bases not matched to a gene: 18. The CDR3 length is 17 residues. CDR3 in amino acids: CASGRRGASGGLNEQFF. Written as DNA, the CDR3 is TGTGCCAGCGGCCGTCGGGGTGCCAGCGGGGGGCTGAATGAGCAGTTCTTC.

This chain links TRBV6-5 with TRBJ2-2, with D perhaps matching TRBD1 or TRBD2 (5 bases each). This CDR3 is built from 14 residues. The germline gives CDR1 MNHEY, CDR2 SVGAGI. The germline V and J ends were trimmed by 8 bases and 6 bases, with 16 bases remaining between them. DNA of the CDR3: TGTGCCAGCGCGGTAGGAGAGGGGCCCGGGGAGCTGTTTTTT. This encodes CASAVGEGPGELFF.

CDR3 amino acids: CASVKRGARTDTQYF. CDR3 coding DNA: TGTGCCAGCGTAAAAAGAGGGGCGCGCACAGATACGCAGTATTTT. The V and J genes are TRBV6-2 or TRBV6-3 and TRBJ2-3, with D possibly called TRBD1 or TRBD2 (5 bases each). The CDR3 loop spans 15 amino acids. Germline loops: CDR1 MNHEY, CDR2 SVGEGT. V lost 8 bases, J lost 1 base, and 16 bases lay in between.

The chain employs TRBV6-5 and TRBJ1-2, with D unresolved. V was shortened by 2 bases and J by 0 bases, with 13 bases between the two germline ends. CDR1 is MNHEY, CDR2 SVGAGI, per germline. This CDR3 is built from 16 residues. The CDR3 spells CASSYVGPNPNYGYTF. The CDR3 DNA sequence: TGTGCCAGCAGTTACGTTGGCCCTAACCCTAACTATGGCTACACCTTC.